This TCR beta chain was profiled in a study of blood T cell repertoires in COVID-19. About the study: Acute-phase and convalescent COVID-19 samples originated in the United States, Italy and Spain.

As handled by the study authors: Quantification of nucleated cells was approximated via reference gene primer amplification. This table comes from immunoSEQ multiplex PCR, and its TCRdb copy is limited to in-frame clones, with some not included. Clone size and V and J calls were adopted from that table, with D and trimming inferred from the DNA. The data contain hundreds of thousands of clones, 75% to 90% of them singletons. The germline CDR1 and CDR2 sequences are SNHLY and FYNNEI. The CDR3 extends over 20 amino acids. Trimming removed 3 bases from V and 2 bases from J; junction bases left unmatched: 14.

This chain joins TRBV2 and TRBJ2-4; 12 nucleotides align to TRBD2. The source is a woman aged 60-75 years who had recovered from COVID-19. Sequencing was performed on PBMCs or T cells enriched from blood (not recorded which). Here the CDR3 DNA reads TGTGCCAGCAGTGAGATGGGGCTAGCGGGGGGGCTCGGTTCCAAAAACATTCAGTACTTC. Translated: CASSEMGLAGGLGSKNIQYF.